This T cell receptor beta chain derives from a study of cytomegalovirus exposure and HLA in healthy donors. Study-wide findings and caveats: Per published accounts, TCR beta sequences correctly predicted the HLA-A and HLA-B alleles of most subjects.

PCR used 60 Vbeta primers and 13 Jbeta primers. Here immunoSEQ multiplex PCR was the method, and the copy in TCRdb shows in-frame clones only, minus some. The sample includes about 160,000 clones, roughly 80% of them seen just once. Remarks on this clone: Antigen unknown.

This CDR3 region has 15 residues. Germline V gene data show CDR1 as LNHNV and CDR2 as YYDKDF (reference sequence). Trimming cost V 2 bases and J 3 bases, with 11 bases left between them. Sequenced sample: PBMCs. This TCR was recovered from a woman aged 18-35 years in good health and CMV-seronegative. V usage is TRBV15 and J usage is TRBJ1-5; TRBD1 is a possible D gene (6 bases). CDR3 DNA sequence: TGTGCCACCAGCAGACTTCAGGGGAACAATCAGCCCCAGCATTTT. Encoded protein: CATSRLQGNNQPQHF.